The present entry profiles one T cell receptor beta chain with its context. Its antigen is currently unknown. This sample was included in a study of blood T cells in healthy people across ages. Whole-study results and caveats: Donors of long life had a larger count of naive CD4+ cells and greater diversity than aged donors.

Alongside a J-beta primer mix, a sample-barcoded 5' primer served in a second PCR lasting roughly 7 to 11 cycles. TCRdb itself ran the 5' RACE reads through MiXCR, one entry per CDR3 protein. Of 800,000 to 900,000 distinct CDR3 sequences listed, approximately 65% are singletons. Sequencing input: blood. This clonotype was obtained from a man aged 25-45 years in good health.

This chain's CDR3 is CASSLGRTAGYEQYF. The CDR3 bases are TGTGCCAGCAGCTTAGGCCGGACTGCCGGCTACGAGCAGTACTTC. The chain uses TRBV11-2 and TRBJ2-1; a weak D match, TRBD2 (5 bases). The J call is uncertain, as TRBJ2-7 better fits the DNA end. The length of the CDR3 is 15 residues. CDR1 is SGHAT and CDR2 is FQNNGV in the germline V gene.